The 23 T cell receptor beta chains reported below all come from one sample, sequenced in a study of cytomegalovirus exposure and HLA in healthy donors (dated by TCRdb to 2016 to 2017). The library was obtained by the immunoSEQ multiplex PCR assay. For the multiplex PCR, a mixture combining 60 forward primers for TCR Vbeta segments and 13 reverse primers for TCR Jbeta segments was used. TCRdb obtained this table from immuneACCESS and retained in-frame rearrangements with V and J assigned. These tables miss some clones; where compared with another copy, unresolved V genes account for less than half of the shortfall, and the remainder is unexplained. The sample includes 150,000 or so clones, with 75% to 80% observed a single time. The ten top clones hold around 0.96% of the sample. The sequencing input was PBMCs. The receptor set was obtained from a woman between 50 and 59 years old in good health and CMV-seropositive.

The chain uses TRBV6-1 and TRBJ1-1; D may be TRBD1 (5 bases). Germline values: CDR1 MNHNS, CDR2 SASEGT. The CDR3 runs to 14 residues. V was clipped by 7 bases and J by 2 bases, with 14 bases between them. This chain's CDR3 is CASTFRDYNTEAFF. For the CDR3, the DNA is TGTGCCAGCACGTTCAGGGACTATAACACTGAAGCTTTCTTT.

The chain is built from TRBV28 and TRBJ1-5, with D tentatively TRBD1 (6 bases). This CDR3 is 15 amino acids long. V shed 5 bases and J shed 2 bases, with 13 bases lying between them. Germline CDR1 MDHEN, CDR2 SYDVKM. The CDR3 protein is CASSTAYRGNQPQHF. The DNA of the CDR3 is TGTGCCAGCAGTACAGCCTACAGGGGCAATCAGCCCCAGCATTTT.

This clone has just one count. V usage is TRBV4-1 and J usage is TRBJ2-7; 13 nucleotides line up with TRBD2. CDR1 is MGHRA, CDR2 YSYEKL, per germline. J was trimmed by 2 bases and V by 2 bases; bases with no gene match: 3. This CDR3 has 16 amino acids. In nucleotides, the CDR3 is TGCGCCAGCAGCCAAATACTAGCGGGAGGGCCCTACGAGCAGTACTTC. It is translated as CASSQILAGGPYEQYF.

The chain employs TRBV7-2 and TRBJ1-1; D gene ambiguous. The germline gives CDR1 SGHTA, CDR2 FQGNSA. V was clipped by 3 bases and J by 6 bases, with 8 bases between them. The CDR3 consists of 12 residues. The CDR3 DNA is TGTGCCAGCAGCTTGAGACTTTCTGAAGCTTTCTTT. This translates into CASSLRLSEAFF.

The J gene is TRBJ2-3, the V gene TRBV6-1; 7 bases map to TRBD2. CDR3 size: 14 residues. The germline V gene has CDR1 MNHNS and CDR2 SASEGT. After removal of 8 bases from V and 0 bases from J, the junction contained 5 bases not matched to a gene. This chain's CDR3 is CASQAGISTDTQYF. The CDR3 DNA follows: TGTGCCAGCCAAGCGGGGATCAGCACAGATACGCAGTATTTT.

The chain employs TRBV4-3 and TRBJ2-5; D gene unclear. CDR3 length equals 13 residues. V lost 1 base, J lost 7 bases, and 10 bases lay in between. Germline lookup yields CDR1 LGHNA and CDR2 YSLEER. CDR3 region: CASSQVVSGTQYF. The CDR3 DNA reads as TGCGCCAGCAGCCAAGTGGTCTCAGGGACCCAGTACTTC.

This clone was seen once. The gene calls are TRBV28 and TRBJ1-3; a weak D match, TRBD1 (5 bases). Trimming removed 6 bases at V and 0 bases at J, with 15 bases between. In germline, CDR1 is MDHEN, CDR2 SYDVKM. The CDR3 is made up of 16 amino acids. The CDR3 protein is CASSLAQGYSGNTIYF. The CDR3 nucleotides read TGTGCCAGCAGCCTCGCCCAGGGATACTCTGGAAACACCATATATTTT. Complete variable domain (other parts from reference TRBV28 and TRBJ1-3): DVKVTQSSRYLVKRTGEKVFLECVQDMDHENMFWYRQDPGLGLRLIYFSYDVKMKEKGDIPEGYSVSREKKERFSLILESASTNQTSMYLCASSLAQGYSGNTIYFGEGSWLTVV.

V gene TRBV28 combines with J gene TRBJ2-7, with TRBD2 matching 10 bases. Per germline, CDR1 MDHEN and CDR2 SYDVKM. This CDR3 has 16 residues. Trimming cost V 5 bases and J 0 bases; bases outside gene matches: 7. The CDR3 nucleotides read TGTGCCAGCAGTGCCGAAACTAGCGGGGCCTCCTACGAGCAGTACTTC. Translating it yields CASSAETSGASYEQYF.

This chain connects TRBV7-8 to TRBJ2-2; a weak D match, TRBD1 (6 bases). CDR1 is SGHVS and CDR2 is FQNEAQ in the germline V gene. V shed 4 bases and J shed 2 bases, with 11 bases lying between them. This CDR3 contains 15 residues. The CDR3 loop reads CASSSGTINTGELFF. In DNA form, the CDR3 reads TGTGCCAGCAGCTCCGGGACAATCAACACCGGGGAGCTGTTTTTT.

V and J are TRBV7-2 and TRBJ2-7; tentatively, D is TRBD1 (5 bases). V gave up 3 bases and J gave up 4 bases, with 7 bases separating them. Germline assignment: CDR1 SGHTA and CDR2 FQGNSA. This CDR3 is built from 12 residues. The DNA for the CDR3 is TGTGCCAGCAGCTTTACAGGTTACGAGCAGTACTTC. It encodes CASSFTGYEQYF.

The chain couples TRBV2 to TRBJ1-1; 7 bases fit TRBD1. This CDR3 is built from 17 residues. CDR1 and CDR2 from the germline V gene are SNHLY and FYNNEI. The V and J ends lost 5 bases and 0 bases, in that order; junction bases with no gene match: 12. The CDR3 nucleotides are TGTGCCAGCAGTCAGGAGGGACAGCCGTTAATGAACACTGAAGCTTTCTTT. This gives the protein CASSQEGQPLMNTEAFF.

This rearrangement joins TRBV7-6 to TRBJ2-2, with TRBD2 as a possible D gene (6 bases). The CDR3 consists of 14 residues. V was cut by 5 bases and J by 9 bases, with 16 bases left in between. The germline V gene has CDR1 SGHVS and CDR2 FNYEAQ. CDR3 nucleotides: TGTGCCAGCAGCAAAGAAGTGGGAGGCCGGGAGCTGTTTTTT. Its protein product is CASSKEVGGRELFF.

The rearrangement joins TRBV9 to TRBJ2-2, with 9 bases lining up with TRBD1. There are 15 residues in the CDR3. J gave up 5 bases and V 0 bases, and 2 bases lay outside the gene matches. Germline V gene data show CDR1 as SGDLS and CDR2 as YYNGEE. The CDR3 loop is CASSVGGTGTGELFF. DNA of the CDR3: TGTGCCAGCAGCGTAGGAGGGACAGGGACCGGGGAGCTGTTTTTT.

The chain couples TRBV2 to TRBJ1-1; D is uncertain. Germline V CDR1 and CDR2: SNHLY, FYNNEI. The CDR3 length is 11 residues. V shed 5 bases and J shed 2 bases, with 3 bases lying between them. DNA for the CDR3: TGTGCCAGCAGTTCTAACACTGAAGCTTTCTTT. It encodes CASSSNTEAFF. Looking up the rest from reference TRBV2 and TRBJ1-1 gives the full variable domain: EPEVTQTPSHQVTQMGQEVILRCVPISNHLYFYWYRQILGQKVEFLVSFYNNEISEKSEIFDDQFSVERPDGSNFTLKIRSTKLEDSAMYFCASSSNTEAFFGQGTRLTVV.

The chain carries TRBV6-4 and TRBJ2-2; tentatively, D is TRBD1 (5 bases). The V gene lost 6 bases and the J gene lost 5 bases, with 7 bases spanning the gap. Looked up from germline, CDR1 is MRHNA and CDR2 is SNTAGT. The CDR3 is made up of 12 amino acids. CDR3 in amino acids: CASSAGTGELFF. CDR3 nucleotides: TGTGCCAGCAGCGCAGGGACCGGGGAGCTGTTTTTT.

The chain joins TRBV19 to TRBJ2-1, with no clear D. The germline V and J ends were trimmed by 5 bases and 0 bases, with 11 bases remaining between them. This CDR3 has 15 residues. In germline, CDR1 is LNHDA, CDR2 SQIVND (reference sequence). The CDR3 DNA reads as TGTGCCAGTAGTCTAGTAGACAACTCCTACAATGAGCAGTTCTTC. Encoded protein: CASSLVDNSYNEQFF.

The sample holds a few counts of this clone. The gene calls are TRBV6-4 and TRBJ2-3, with D perhaps matching TRBD2 (6 bases). This CDR3 comprises 14 residues. Germline CDR1 is MRHNA and CDR2 is SNTAGT. The germline V and J ends were trimmed by 2 bases and 5 bases, with 11 bases remaining between them. The CDR3 DNA reads as TGTGCCAGCAGTGACGGGCCGGGGGAAGATACGCAGTATTTT. It codes for CASSDGPGEDTQYF.

This sequence joins TRBV6-5 and TRBJ1-4; perhaps TRBD1 as D (5 bases). CDR3 length: 14 residues. From germline, CDR1 is MNHEY and CDR2 SVGAGI. Trimming removed 6 bases at V and 4 bases at J, with 12 bases between. CDR3 in amino acids: CASSPRANNEKLFF. The CDR3 DNA sequence: TGTGCCAGCAGCCCCAGGGCTAATAATGAAAAACTGTTTTTT.

This clone was recorded a few times. The chain uses TRBV6-4 and TRBJ2-1, with 9 bases fitting TRBD1. CDR1 and CDR2 from the germline V gene are MRHNA and SNTAGT. The CDR3 totals 16 residues. V gave up 2 bases and J gave up 9 bases; unmatched junction bases: 11. This CDR3 reads CASSDQPGQGRGEQFF. The CDR3 DNA reads TGTGCCAGCAGTGACCAACCGGGACAGGGTAGGGGTGAGCAGTTCTTC.

This chain uses TRBV7-2 with TRBJ2-2; possibly TRBD2 for D (6 bases). Trimming took off 3 bases at V and 1 base at J, with 15 bases between the two ends. Germline CDR1 is SGHTA and CDR2 is FQGNSA. The CDR3 totals 17 residues. CDR3 sequence reads: CASSFRLVRENTGELFF. The CDR3 region has the DNA TGTGCCAGCAGCTTTAGACTAGTCCGGGAGAACACCGGGGAGCTGTTTTTT.

The CDR3 loop is CASRKTASNPYEQYF. DNA for the CDR3: TGTGCCAGCAGAAAAACAGCCTCCAATCCCTACGAGCAGTACTTC. The chain joins TRBV5-8 to TRBJ2-7; D remains ambiguous. Germline CDR1 is SGHTS and CDR2 is YDEGEE. The CDR3 runs 15 residues. V gave up 5 bases and J gave up 2 bases, with 17 bases separating them. Filled out from reference TRBV5-8 and TRBJ2-7, the complete variable domain reads EAGVTQSPTHLIKTRGQQATLRCSPISGHTSVYWYQQALGLGLQFLLWYDEGEERNRGNFPPRFSGRQFPNYSSELNVNALELEDSALYLCASRKTASNPYEQYFGPGTRLTVT.

The DNA of the CDR3 is TGTGCCAGCAGTTACTCGAACGGGTTTGGTGGCTACACCTTC. Translation: CASSYSNGFGGYTF. The chain has TRBV6-6 and TRBJ1-2; D unresolved. V lost 0 bases and J lost 7, with 12 bases in between. The CDR3 runs 14 residues. CDR1 is MNHNY and CDR2 is SVGAGI in the germline V gene (reference sequence).

The chain joins TRBV7-2 to TRBJ1-1, with 9 bases fitting TRBD1. Germline assignment: CDR1 SGHTA and CDR2 FQGNSA. This CDR3 is 13 amino acids long. With V trimmed by 5 bases and J by 6 bases, 4 bases remained unmatched. CDR3 nucleotide sequence: TGTGCCAGCAGCCCAAGACAGGGGGCTGAAGCTTTCTTT. Protein: CASSPRQGAEAFF.